Following are 12 T cell receptor beta chains from one sample sequenced in a study of OX40 agonist ivuxolimab in advanced cancers. Libraries were prepared by immunoSEQ multiplex PCR; TCRdb keeps only in-frame clonotypes and omits some of them. The table records around 130,000 clones, just over 90% of them present only once. Sequenced material: CD4+ or CD8+ T cells sorted from blood, taken in a trial of the OX40 agonist ivuxolimab. These receptors all stem from an adult with an advanced solid tumor such as melanoma, head and neck, liver or kidney cancer.

The chain joins TRBV7-2 to TRBJ2-7, with a possible D match to TRBD1 (6 bases). The CDR3 runs to 13 residues. The V end lost 5 bases, the J end lost 3 bases, and 11 bases lay between the germline ends. The germline gives CDR1 SGHTA, CDR2 FQGNSA. CDR3 sequence reads: CASSRRTDYEQYF. In DNA form, the CDR3 reads TGTGCCAGCAGCCGGCGGACAGACTACGAGCAGTACTTC.

The V call is TRBV28, the J call TRBJ2-1, with 8 bases lining up with TRBD2. Germline CDR1 reads MDHEN; CDR2 reads SYDVKM. This CDR3 spans 15 amino acids. The V gene end was trimmed by 6 bases and the J gene end by 4 bases; junction bases not matched to a gene: 8. Here the CDR3 DNA reads TGTGCCAGCAGCCAATCGGGGGGGCGTTACAATGAGCAGTTCTTC. Encoded protein: CASSQSGGRYNEQFF.

V is TRBV7-3 and J is TRBJ2-1; 7 nucleotides line up with TRBD2. V was pared by 2 bases and J by 8 bases, with 15 bases of the junction left unmatched. Germline V gives CDR1 SGHTA, CDR2 FQGTGA. CDR3 length: 17 amino acids. This CDR3 is CASSLFGRESARDEQFF. CDR3 sequence (DNA): TGTGCCAGCAGCTTATTCGGGCGGGAGTCGGCCAGGGATGAGCAGTTCTTC.

This clone appeared a few times. The V call is TRBV28, the J call TRBJ1-5; 7 bases line up with TRBD1. The CDR3 runs 14 residues. The V gene end was trimmed by 6 bases and the J gene end by 3 bases; junction bases not matched to a gene: 5. Germline V gene lookup returns CDR1 MDHEN and CDR2 SYDVKM. The CDR3 DNA sequence: TGTGCCAGCAGCCTGGACAGGCCCAATCAGCCCCAGCATTTT. It specifies CASSLDRPNQPQHF.

The chain has TRBV5-6 and TRBJ2-5; 10 nucleotides line up with TRBD2. Germline values: CDR1 SGHDT, CDR2 YYEEEE. The CDR3 length is 15 residues. The junction had 3 bases not matched to a gene; V was cut back by 2 bases and J by 2 bases. The CDR3 bases are TGTGCCAGCAGCTTCGGAGCGGGGGGGCAAGAGACCCAGTACTTC. As protein: CASSFGAGGQETQYF.

The rearrangement joins TRBV7-9 to TRBJ1-3, with 9 bases matching TRBD1. The CDR3 consists of 13 residues. CDR1 is SEHNR and CDR2 is FQNEAQ in the germline V gene (reference sequence). V shed 8 bases, J shed 8 bases, and the junction held 7 bases outside the gene matches. CDR3 sequence reads: CASGRDRADTIYF. Here the CDR3 DNA reads TGTGCCAGCGGCCGGGACAGGGCAGACACCATATATTTT.

The J gene is TRBJ1-5, the V gene TRBV15, with 9 bases fitting TRBD1. V lost 0 bases to trimming and J lost 1 base; unmatched junction nucleotides: 16. Looked up from germline, CDR1 is LNHNV and CDR2 is YYDKDF (reference sequence). The CDR3 extends over 21 amino acids. CDR3 sequence: CATSRDLRGTGSSLSNQPQHF. As DNA, the CDR3 is TGTGCCACCAGCAGAGATCTAAGGGGGACAGGGTCCAGCTTGAGCAATCAGCCCCAGCATTTT.

This clone was seen a single time. The rearrangement joins TRBV27 to TRBJ1-6, with a possible D match to TRBD1 (5 bases). The CDR3 covers 16 residues. CDR1 is MNHEY, CDR2 SMNVEV, per germline (reference sequence). Trimming removed 5 bases at V and 6 bases at J, with 17 bases between. CDR3 nucleotide sequence: TGTGCCAGCAGTCCAAATCTCCGGGGGGGTAATTCACCCCTCCACTTT. It encodes CASSPNLRGGNSPLHF.

The chain recombines TRBV2 with TRBJ2-1; 14 bases fit TRBD2. V lost 6 bases, J lost 6 bases, and 4 bases stayed unmatched. This CDR3 is 15 amino acids long. Germline CDR1 reads SNHLY; CDR2 reads FYNNEI. In nucleotides, the CDR3 is TGTGCCAGCAGAACCGGGACTAGCGGGAGCAATGAGCAGTTCTTC. Amino acids: CASRTGTSGSNEQFF.

The chain couples TRBV18 to TRBJ2-2, with 7 nucleotides matching TRBD1. Germline V gene sequence: CDR1 KGHSH, CDR2 LQKENI. This CDR3 is 16 amino acids long. V shed 4 bases, J shed 5 bases, and the junction held 10 bases outside the gene matches. The CDR3 region has the DNA TGTGCCAGCTCACTTCAGAGGGGGCCAGGTACCGGGGAGCTGTTTTTT. The encoded protein is CASSLQRGPGTGELFF. Full variable domain (remainder filled in from reference TRBV18 and TRBJ2-2): NAGVMQNPRHLVRRRGQEARLRCSPMKGHSHVYWYRQLPEEGLKFMVYLQKENIIDESGMPKERFSAEFPKEGPSILRIQQVVRGDSAAYFCASSLQRGPGTGELFFGEGSRLTVL.

The chain uses TRBV28 and TRBJ1-4, with D possibly being TRBD1 (6 bases). Germline-derived CDR1 and CDR2 are MDHEN and SYDVKM. V lost 1 base and J 7 bases, leaving 10 bases between the germline ends. The CDR3 contains 14 residues. Here the CDR3 reads CASSLSAGAEKLFF. The DNA for the CDR3 is TGTGCCAGCAGTTTATCAGCAGGGGCTGAAAAACTGTTTTTT.

This clone was seen a handful of times. The genes are TRBV25-1 and TRBJ2-7, with no clear D. The CDR3 spans 11 residues. The ends were cut back, 4 bases at V and 2 bases at J, with 3 bases in the middle. The germline V gene encodes CDR1 MGHDK and CDR2 SYGVNS. The CDR3 DNA reads TGTGCCAGCAGTGGAACCTACGAGCAGTACTTC. Translation gives CASSGTYEQYF.